The rows below give T cell receptor beta chains drawn from one sample of a study of T cell changes during pregnancy in multiple sclerosis. The assay was immunoSEQ multiplex PCR, and TCRdb's table has in-frame clones only and misses some. The sample carries about 42,000 clones, 84% recorded once. Source: CD4+ T cells from peripheral blood mononuclear cells, taken before pregnancy. The source of these receptors is a female donor with multiple sclerosis, enrolled in a pregnancy study. CDR3s include the opening cysteine and the closing phenylalanine or tryptophan. Rows give clone size only sometimes, using once, few, many, or a class for an expanded clone.

abundance	j_gene	v_gene	CDR3aa
NA	TRBJ1-3	TRBV7-2	CASRDRSSGNTIYF
few	TRBJ1-2	TRBV7-9	CASSLQDRGYTF
few	TRBJ1-1	TRBV15	CATSREHRSFMNTEAFF
NA	TRBJ2-3	TRBV6-5	CASSPAGEEDTQYF
NA	TRBJ2-3	TRBV18	CASSPPAASSGTDTQYF
NA	TRBJ2-3	TRBV7-2	CASSSGAGGQDTQYF
NA	TRBJ2-7	TRBV7-2	CASSSPGVGGYEQYF
medium-sized	TRBJ1-4	TRBV18	CASSPDRLNEKLFF
NA	TRBJ1-2	TRBV28	CASSQNYGYTF
NA	TRBJ2-1	TRBV4-2	CASSQGSSGKNEQFF
NA	TRBJ1-5	TRBV19	CASSLSGGQGRQPQHF
NA	TRBJ2-3	TRBV7-2	CASSPPGLAGGIDTQYF
NA	TRBJ1-1	TRBV29-1	CSVGQGLNTEAFF
NA	TRBJ2-7	TRBV5-4	CASSLLAGGPYEQYF
NA	TRBJ2-7	TRBV7-9	CASSQQGSHSYEQYF
NA	TRBJ2-5	TRBV10-2	CASRGGETQYF
NA	TRBJ2-3	TRBV4-2	CASSQASGESTDTQYF
NA	TRBJ1-1	TRBV30	CAWSTLGASGGEAFF
NA	TRBJ1-1	TRBV4-3	CASSHPSRGTEAFF
NA	TRBJ2-2	TRBV30	CAWSTRGGELFF
NA	TRBJ2-7	TRBV29-1	CSVRPGQASEQYF
NA	TRBJ1-2	TRBV14	CASSQGKGKRTGGFGYGYTF
NA	TRBJ2-2	TRBV5-1	CASSLVSSGRNTGELFF
NA	TRBJ1-2	TRBV5-6	CASSPVDRAYGYTF
NA	TRBJ2-7	TRBV30	CAWGGQVSSYEQYF
NA	TRBJ1-1	TRBV27	CASSRMTGVMNTEAFF
NA	TRBJ2-7	TRBV5-1	CASSLQRGAGYEQYF
NA	TRBJ1-1	TRBV4-1	CASSQPGQPNTEAFF